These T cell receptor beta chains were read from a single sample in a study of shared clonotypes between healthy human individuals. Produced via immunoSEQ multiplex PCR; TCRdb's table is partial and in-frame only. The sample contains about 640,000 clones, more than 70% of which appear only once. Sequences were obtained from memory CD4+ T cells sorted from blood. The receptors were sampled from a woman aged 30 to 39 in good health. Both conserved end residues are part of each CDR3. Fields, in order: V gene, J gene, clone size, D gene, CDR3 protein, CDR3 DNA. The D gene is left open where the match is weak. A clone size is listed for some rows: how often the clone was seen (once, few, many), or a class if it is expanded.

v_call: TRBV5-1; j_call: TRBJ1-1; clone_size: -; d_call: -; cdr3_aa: CASRYATGHNTEAFF; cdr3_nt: TGCGCCAGCAGATACGCTACAGGGCATAACACTGAAGCTTTCTTT
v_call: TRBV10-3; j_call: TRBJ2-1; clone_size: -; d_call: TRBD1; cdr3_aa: CAISSGTGVYNEQFF; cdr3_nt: TGTGCCATCAGCTCCGGGACAGGAGTATACAATGAGCAGTTCTTC
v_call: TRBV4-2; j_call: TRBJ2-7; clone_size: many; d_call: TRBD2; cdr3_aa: CASSQDQLAGGREQYF; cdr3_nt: TGTGCCAGCAGCCAAGATCAACTAGCGGGAGGGCGGGAGCAGTACTTC
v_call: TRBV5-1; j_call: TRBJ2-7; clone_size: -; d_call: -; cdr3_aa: CASSSTEAGPYYEQYF; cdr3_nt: TGCGCCAGCAGCTCTACGGAGGCAGGGCCTTACTACGAGCAGTACTTC
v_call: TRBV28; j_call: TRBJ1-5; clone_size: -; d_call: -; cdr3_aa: CASRRQADQPQHF; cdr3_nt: TGTGCCAGCAGGAGACAGGCCGATCAGCCCCAGCATTTT
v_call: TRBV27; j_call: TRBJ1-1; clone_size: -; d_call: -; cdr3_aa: CASKLGGTTEAFF; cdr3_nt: TGTGCCAGTAAACTAGGGGGGACCACTGAAGCTTTCTTT
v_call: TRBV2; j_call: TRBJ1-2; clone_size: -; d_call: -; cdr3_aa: CASSDSGRVYGYTF; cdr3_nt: TGTGCCAGCAGTGATAGTGGCAGGGTCTATGGCTACACCTTC
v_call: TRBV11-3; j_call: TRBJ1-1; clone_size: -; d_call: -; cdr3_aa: CASSKDPWWVMNTEAFF; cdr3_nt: TGTGCCAGCAGCAAGGACCCCTGGTGGGTAATGAACACTGAAGCTTTCTTT
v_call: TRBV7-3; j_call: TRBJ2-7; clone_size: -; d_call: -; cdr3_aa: CASSRVGHGEQYF; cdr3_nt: TGTGCCAGCAGCCGCGTAGGGCATGGCGAGCAGTACTTC
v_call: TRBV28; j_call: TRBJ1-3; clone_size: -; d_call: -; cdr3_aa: CASSSAQTFSGNTIYF; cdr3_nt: TGTGCCAGCAGTTCCGCCCAGACCTTCTCTGGAAACACCATATATTTT
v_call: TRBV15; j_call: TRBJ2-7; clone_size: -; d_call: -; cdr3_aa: CATSRGDRAEQYF; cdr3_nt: TGTGCCACCAGCAGAGGGGATCGGGCCGAGCAGTACTTC
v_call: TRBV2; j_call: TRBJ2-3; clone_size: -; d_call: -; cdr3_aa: CASKSGLDTDTQYF; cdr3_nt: TGTGCCAGCAAGAGCGGGTTGGACACAGATACGCAGTATTTT
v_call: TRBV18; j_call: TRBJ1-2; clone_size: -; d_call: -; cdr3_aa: CASSPSDNYGYTF; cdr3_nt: TGTGCCAGCTCACCATCAGATAACTATGGCTACACCTTC
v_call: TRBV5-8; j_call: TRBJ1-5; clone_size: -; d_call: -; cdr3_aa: CASSGGGLSNQPQHF; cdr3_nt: TGTGCCAGCAGCGGGGGGGGTCTTAGCAATCAGCCCCAGCATTTT
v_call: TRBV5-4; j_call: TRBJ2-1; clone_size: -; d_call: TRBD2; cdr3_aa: CASSPPGLYNEQFF; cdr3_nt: TGTGCCAGCAGCCCACCGGGACTATACAATGAGCAGTTCTTC
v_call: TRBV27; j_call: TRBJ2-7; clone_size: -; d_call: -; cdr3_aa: CASSSKKGEQYF; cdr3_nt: TGTGCCAGCAGTAGCAAGAAGGGGGAGCAGTACTTC
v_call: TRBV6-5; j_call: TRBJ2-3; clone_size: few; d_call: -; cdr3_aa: CASRQRLRTDTQYF; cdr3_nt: TGTGCCAGCAGACAGCGGCTGCGCACAGATACGCAGTATTTT
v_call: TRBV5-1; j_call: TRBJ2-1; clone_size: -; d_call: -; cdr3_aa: CASSAGDSSNEQFF; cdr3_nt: TGCGCCAGCAGCGCGGGGGACAGTTCCAATGAGCAGTTCTTC
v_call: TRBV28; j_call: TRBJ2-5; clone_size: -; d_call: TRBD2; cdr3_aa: CASSLIAGGKTQYF; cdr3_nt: TGTGCCAGCAGTTTAATTGCGGGAGGGAAGACCCAGTACTTC
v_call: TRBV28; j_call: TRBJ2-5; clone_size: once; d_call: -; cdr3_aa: CASRDNVRGETQYF; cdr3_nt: TGTGCCAGCCGAGATAACGTAAGAGGGGAGACCCAGTACTTC
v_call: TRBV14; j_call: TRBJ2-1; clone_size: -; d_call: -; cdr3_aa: CASSQVWDTDEQFF; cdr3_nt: TGTGCCAGCAGCCAAGTTTGGGACACAGATGAGCAGTTCTTC
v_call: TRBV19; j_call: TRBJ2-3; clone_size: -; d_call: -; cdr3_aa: CASSIFLADTQYF; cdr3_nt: TGTGCCAGTAGTATATTCCTAGCTGATACGCAGTATTTT
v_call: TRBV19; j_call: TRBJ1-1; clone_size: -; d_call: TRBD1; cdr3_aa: CASSITPGQPNTEAFF; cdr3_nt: TGTGCCAGTAGTATAACTCCGGGACAGCCGAACACTGAAGCTTTCTTT
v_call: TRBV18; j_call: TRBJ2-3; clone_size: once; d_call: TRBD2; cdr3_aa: CASSTYSGSTDTQYF; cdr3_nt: TGTGCCAGCTCAACTTATAGCGGGAGCACAGATACGCAGTATTTT
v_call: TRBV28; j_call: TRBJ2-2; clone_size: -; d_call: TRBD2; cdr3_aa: CASINSGRGFTGELFF; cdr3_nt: TGTGCCAGCATTAATAGCGGGAGGGGGTTTACCGGGGAGCTGTTTTTT
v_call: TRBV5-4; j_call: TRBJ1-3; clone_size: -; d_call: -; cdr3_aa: CASSSRSVNSGNTIYF; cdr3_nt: TGTGCCAGCAGCTCGAGATCAGTCAACTCTGGAAACACCATATATTTT
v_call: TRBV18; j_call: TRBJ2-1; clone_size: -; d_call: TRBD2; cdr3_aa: CASSSSGSGYNEQFF; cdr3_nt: TGTGCCAGCTCATCTAGCGGGAGTGGGTACAATGAGCAGTTCTTC
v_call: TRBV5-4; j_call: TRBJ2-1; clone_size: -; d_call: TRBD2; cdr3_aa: CASSLGTSGSRNEQFF; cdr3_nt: TGTGCCAGCAGCTTGGGGACTAGCGGGAGTCGTAATGAGCAGTTCTTC
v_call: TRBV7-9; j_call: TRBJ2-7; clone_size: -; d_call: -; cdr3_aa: CASSLADRAYEQYF; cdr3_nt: TGTGCCAGCAGCTTAGCGGACAGAGCCTACGAGCAGTACTTC
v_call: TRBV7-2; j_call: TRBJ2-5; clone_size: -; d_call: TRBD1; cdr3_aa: CASSYSGTVETQYF; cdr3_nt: TGTGCCAGCAGCTACTCCGGGACAGTAGAGACCCAGTACTTC
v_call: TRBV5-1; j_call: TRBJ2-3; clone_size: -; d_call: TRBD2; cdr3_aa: CASSLAQGLVTDTQYF; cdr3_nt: TGCGCCAGCAGCTTGGCCCAGGGACTAGTAACAGATACGCAGTATTTT
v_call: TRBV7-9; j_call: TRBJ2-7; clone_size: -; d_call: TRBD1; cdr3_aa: CASSWGTGGVEQYF; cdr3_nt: TGTGCCAGCAGCTGGGGGACAGGGGGCGTCGAGCAGTACTTC
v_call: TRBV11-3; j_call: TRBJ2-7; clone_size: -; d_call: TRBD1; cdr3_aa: CASSSGTGEGYEQYF; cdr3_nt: TGTGCCAGCAGCTCCGGGACAGGGGAAGGCTACGAGCAGTACTTC
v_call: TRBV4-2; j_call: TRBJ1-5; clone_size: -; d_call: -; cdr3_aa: CASSQDEGNQPQHF; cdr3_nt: TGTGCCAGCAGCCAAGATGAAGGAAATCAGCCCCAGCATTTT
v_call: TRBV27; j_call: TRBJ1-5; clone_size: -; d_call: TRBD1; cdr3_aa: CASSLGGTGMNQPQHF; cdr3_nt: TGTGCCAGCAGTTTGGGCGGGACAGGGATGAATCAGCCCCAGCATTTT
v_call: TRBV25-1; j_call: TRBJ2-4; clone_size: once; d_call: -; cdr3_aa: CASYGGAGNIQYF; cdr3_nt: TGTGCCAGCTACGGAGGGGCAGGAAACATTCAGTACTTC